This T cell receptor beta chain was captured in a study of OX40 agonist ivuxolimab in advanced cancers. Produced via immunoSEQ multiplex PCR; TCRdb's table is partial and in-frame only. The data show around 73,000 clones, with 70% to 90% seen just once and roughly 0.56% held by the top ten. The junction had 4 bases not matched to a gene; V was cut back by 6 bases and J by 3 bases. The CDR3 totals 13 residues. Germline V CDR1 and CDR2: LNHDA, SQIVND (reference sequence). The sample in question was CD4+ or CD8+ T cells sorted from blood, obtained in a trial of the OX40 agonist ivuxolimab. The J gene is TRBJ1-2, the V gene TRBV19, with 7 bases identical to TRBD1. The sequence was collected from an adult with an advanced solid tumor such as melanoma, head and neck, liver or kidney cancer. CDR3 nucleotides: TGTGCCAGTAGCCTCAGGGGGGACTATGGCTACACCTTC. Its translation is CASSLRGDYGYTF. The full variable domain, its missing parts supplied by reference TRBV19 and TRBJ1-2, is DGGITQSPKYLFRKEGQNVTLSCEQNLNHDAMYWYRQDPGQGLRLIYYSQIVNDFQKGDIAEGYSVSREKKESFPLTVTSAQKNPTAFYLCASSLRGDYGYTFGSGTRLTVV.